This TCR beta chain was captured in a study of T cell responses to AZD1222 COVID-19 vaccine. General study findings and limits: Variant regions that are unmutated are reportedly the target of nearly half of spike-specific TCRs. Sampling captured repertoires only after the peak T cell response.

The CDR3 sequence is 16 residues long. Germline-derived CDR1 and CDR2 are SGHDT and YYEEEE. Trimming left V 4 bases short and J 0 bases short, with 14 bases between. Turning to this clone: Its antigen is not identified.

Sequencing was performed with immunoSEQ multiplex PCR; in TCRdb, only in-frame clones are kept and a portion is missing. The data show approximately 8,000 clones, roughly 88% seen once. Pooling was applied to second doses at about 4 or about 12 weeks. The chain carries TRBV5-6 and TRBJ1-3, with D unresolved. Sequenced here: peripheral blood, sampled 28 days after the second AZD1222 dose. This TCR was sampled from an adult who received the AZD1222 COVID-19 vaccine. CDR3 amino acids: CASSAQGQDSGNTIYF. The CDR3 DNA follows: TGTGCCAGCAGCGCCCAAGGGCAGGACTCTGGAAACACCATATATTTT.